Below, 19 T cell receptor beta chains from the same sample are listed, as sequenced in a study of regulatory T cells in long-lasting Graves disease. Time point noted: newly diagnosed GD, antithyroid drugs for less than 3 months. The TCR library was made from RNA that had been extracted from PBMCs in TRIzol. Assembly of TCR beta libraries relied on iRepertoire HTBI primers together with Arm-PCR of CDR3 regions. TCRdb independently ran MiXCR on the multiplex PCR reads; one entry per CDR3 protein. The sample has hundreds of thousands of distinct CDR3 sequences, about 16% seen once. This sample was also put to use in a study of T cells in Graves' hyperthyroidism and ophthalmopathy.

The starting material was peripheral blood mononuclear cells (PBMCs), obtained at new diagnosis, from a patient treated with antithyroid drugs. These receptors came from a man aged 18 to 30 with Graves disease.

Ten or more counts support this clonotype. The chain links TRBV2 to TRBJ2-4; no definite D call. V was pared by 6 bases and J by 12 bases, with 21 bases between. Germline V CDR1 and CDR2: SNHLY, FYNNEI. The CDR3 contains 14 residues. The CDR3 DNA is TGTGCCAGCAGCCTAACCGGGCCCCAAGAGACTCAGTACTTC. The encoded protein is CASSLTGPQETQYF.

This clonotype was detected only a few times. V usage is TRBV6-2 or TRBV6-3 and J usage is TRBJ2-5; 8 positions agree with TRBD1. Trimming removed 4 bases from V and 4 bases from J; junction bases left unmatched: 8. The CDR3 runs 15 residues. CDR1 MNHEY and CDR2 SVGEGT come from the germline V gene. DNA for the CDR3: TGTGCCAGCAGTTGCTACCGGGACAGGAGAGAGACCCAGTACTTC. Amino acids: CASSCYRDRRETQYF.

This chain uses TRBV20-1 with TRBJ2-7; D is uncertain. Germline CDR1 is DFQATT and CDR2 is SNEGSKA (reference sequence). Trimming took 0 bases from V and 2 from J, leaving 11 bases between them. This CDR3 comprises 14 residues. For the CDR3, the DNA is TGCAGTGCTAGAGATTTCAGAAGGACCTACGAGCAGTACTTC. It is translated as CSARDFRRTYEQYF.

This clonotype has at least ten counts. V and J are TRBV15 and TRBJ2-7; TRBD2 agrees at 11 bases. This CDR3 comprises 19 residues. Germline V gives CDR1 LNHNV, CDR2 YYDKDF (reference sequence). The trim removed 5 bases at V and 0 bases at J, leaving 15 bases unmatched. The CDR3 is CATSSRSGLAASFSYEQYF. Here the CDR3 DNA reads TGTGCCACCAGCTCTAGGTCGGGACTAGCGGCGTCATTCTCCTACGAGCAGTACTTC.

This clonotype occurred many times. This chain connects TRBV7-9 to TRBJ2-7, with D tentatively TRBD2 (5 bases). The germline gives CDR1 SEHNR, CDR2 FQNEAQ (reference sequence). This CDR3 is 15 amino acids long. V lost 1 base to trimming and J lost 0 bases, with 10 bases between them. CDR3 nucleotide sequence: TGTGCCAGCAGCTTAGTAGGCCTAGCCTCCTACGAGCAGTACTTC. The encoded protein is CASSLVGLASYEQYF. Full variable domain (remainder filled in from reference TRBV7-9 and TRBJ2-7): DTGVSQNPRHKITKRGQNVTFRCDPISEHNRLYWYRQTLGQGPEFLTYFQNEAQLEKSRLLSDRFSAERPKGSFSTLEIQRTEQGDSAMYLCASSLVGLASYEQYFGPGTRLTVT.

The rearrangement joins TRBV4-1 to TRBJ2-1; no firm D call. TRBJ2-3 matches the DNA end more closely, so the J call is doubtful. CDR1 is MGHRA and CDR2 is YSYEKL in the germline V gene. The length of the CDR3 is 15 residues. The CDR3, as DNA: TGCGCCAGCAGCCCAGCGAGGCCCTTAGGGGATACGCAGTATTTT. It codes for CASSPARPLGDTQYF.

As concerns this clonotype: With a much larger clone just one base away, this may be a read error. The V gene is TRBV28, the J gene TRBJ2-1, with D hard to call. The V gene lost 5 bases and the J gene lost 11 bases, with 13 bases spanning the gap. CDR1 and CDR2 (germline): MDHEN, SYDVKM. This CDR3 region has 12 residues. The DNA for the CDR3 is TGTGCCAGCAGTCCCCACTCTCCTAAGCAGTTCTTC. This encodes CASSPHSPKQFF.

In this sample, this clonotype turned up a few times. CDR3 bases: TGTGCCAGCAGTTACGGGGAATTCGAGCAGTACTTC. It specifies CASSYGEFEQYF. This chain connects TRBV6-2 or TRBV6-3 to TRBJ2-7; D unresolved. CDR1 and CDR2 from the germline V gene are MNHEY and SVGEGT. Trimming shortened V by 2 bases and J by 6 bases, and 8 bases separated the two germline ends. The CDR3 is 12 residues long.

The genes are TRBV5-1 and TRBJ1-5; D is ambiguous. CDR3 size: 13 residues. Germline V CDR1 and CDR2: SGHRS, YFSETQ. Deletions cut 4 bases from V and 5 bases from J, with 10 bases between. The CDR3 loop reads CASSPDPHQPQHF. The CDR3 bases are TGCGCCAGCAGCCCTGATCCCCATCAGCCCCAGCATTTT.

The chain uses TRBV3-1 and TRBJ2-1; TRBD2 matches 7 bases. This CDR3 comprises 13 residues. Germline CDR1 and CDR2: LGHDT and YNNKEL (reference sequence). V was clipped by 5 bases and J by 9 bases; unmatched bases: 7. Written as DNA, the CDR3 is TGTGCCAGCAGCGGGAGGGCCGGCGGTGAGCAGTTCTTC. Translated, it gives CASSGRAGGEQFF.

This clonotype was picked up many times. The chain links TRBV7-2 to TRBJ2-3, with D possibly being TRBD2 (5 bases). The V and J ends lost 5 bases and 2 bases respectively, with 11 bases between them. Germline CDR1 SGHTA, CDR2 FQGNSA. This CDR3 spans 14 amino acids. In DNA, the CDR3 is TGTGCCAGCAGCCCCCGGAGGTACACAGATACGCAGTATTTT. Translated, it gives CASSPRRYTDTQYF.

The chain joins TRBV6-9 to TRBJ2-5; TRBD2 matches at 7 bases. J was trimmed by 4 bases and V by 3 bases; bases with no gene match: 14. There are 17 residues in the CDR3. Germline V gene sequence: CDR1 MNHGY, CDR2 SVAAGI. The CDR3 region has the DNA TGTGCCAGCAGTTACTCTTCTGGCGGGAGTTGGTTAGAGACCCAGTACTTC. It yields the protein CASSYSSGGSWLETQYF.

V and J are TRBV6-5 and TRBJ2-2; no definite D call. Germline-derived CDR1 and CDR2 are MNHEY and SVGAGI. The CDR3 covers 14 residues. With 4 bases removed from V and 0 bases from J, the gap between germline ends came to 6 bases. The CDR3 here is CASSFGSNTGELFF. The CDR3 bases are TGTGCCAGCAGTTTTGGCTCGAACACCGGGGAGCTGTTTTTT.

Ten or more counts support this clonotype. The J gene is TRBJ2-3, the V gene TRBV27; D perhaps matches TRBD2 (6 bases). This CDR3 comprises 16 residues. V lost 5 bases and J 6 bases, leaving 21 bases between the germline ends. Germline assignment: CDR1 MNHEY and CDR2 SMNVEV (reference sequence). For the CDR3, the DNA is TGTGCCAGCAGTCCGCAGCGGGCCTCCTATGGGGATACGCAGTATTTT. Translated: CASSPQRASYGDTQYF.

The genes are TRBV28 and TRBJ1-2, with 8 bases identical to TRBD1. This CDR3 is built from 15 residues. Per the germline V gene, CDR1 is MDHEN and CDR2 is SYDVKM. After removal of 6 bases from V and 7 bases from J, the junction contained 13 bases not matched to a gene. The CDR3 region has the DNA TGTGCCAGCAGGACTCCCGGCAGGGGGCGGGGTGGCTACACCTTC. Translated, it gives CASRTPGRGRGGYTF.

This clonotype was seen repeatedly, ten times or more. The rearrangement uses TRBV7-9 and TRBJ2-2; no definite D call. The germline V gene has CDR1 SEHNR and CDR2 FQNEAQ (reference sequence). The ends were cut back, 0 bases at V and 4 bases at J, with 6 bases in the middle. The CDR3 totals 14 residues. CDR3 in DNA: TGTGCCAGCAGCTTAGCGGACCTCACCGGGGAGCTGTTTTTT. It encodes CASSLADLTGELFF.

The chain employs TRBV7-2 and TRBJ2-1; D not certain. The CDR3 is made up of 13 amino acids. Germline assignment: CDR1 SGHTA and CDR2 FQGNSA. Trimming stripped 1 base from V and 15 bases from J, with 16 bases between. The CDR3 sequence is CASSLEPAPTRFF. Written as DNA, the CDR3 is TGTGCCAGCAGCTTAGAGCCCGCACCGACGAGGTTCTTC.

CDR3 sequence reads: CASSLGRSGNTIYF. In DNA, the CDR3 is TGTGCCAGCAGCTTAGGGCGGTCTGGAAACACCATATATTTT. V and J are TRBV11-2 and TRBJ1-3, with no clear D. Trimming shortened V by 1 base and J by 1 base, and 5 bases separated the two germline ends. The CDR3 runs 14 residues. The germline V gene has CDR1 SGHAT and CDR2 FQNNGV.

This clonotype was recorded at least ten times. The chain employs TRBV28 and TRBJ1-2; D is undetermined. Trimming removed 3 bases at V and 2 bases at J, with 7 bases between. Germline assignment: CDR1 MDHEN and CDR2 SYDVKM. This CDR3 has 13 amino acids. CDR3 sequence reads: CASSLTGNYGYTF. Written as DNA, the CDR3 is TGTGCCAGCAGTTTGACGGGAAACTATGGCTACACCTTC.